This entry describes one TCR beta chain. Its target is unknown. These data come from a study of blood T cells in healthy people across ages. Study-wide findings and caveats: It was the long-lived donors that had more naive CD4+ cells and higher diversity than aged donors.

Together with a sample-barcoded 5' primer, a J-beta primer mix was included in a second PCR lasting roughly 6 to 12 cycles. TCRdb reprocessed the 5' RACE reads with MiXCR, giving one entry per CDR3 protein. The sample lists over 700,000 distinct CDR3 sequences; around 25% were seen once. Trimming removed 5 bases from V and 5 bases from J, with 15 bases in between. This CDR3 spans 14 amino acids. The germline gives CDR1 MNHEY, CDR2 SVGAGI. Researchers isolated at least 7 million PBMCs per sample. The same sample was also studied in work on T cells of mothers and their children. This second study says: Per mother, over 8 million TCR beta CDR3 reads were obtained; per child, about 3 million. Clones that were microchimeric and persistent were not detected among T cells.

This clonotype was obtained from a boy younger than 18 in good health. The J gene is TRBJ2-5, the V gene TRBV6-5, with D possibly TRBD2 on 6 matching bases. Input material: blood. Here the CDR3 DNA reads TGTGCCAGCAGTAGCCGGGAGACGTGGGAGACCCAGTACTTC. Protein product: CASSSRETWETQYF.